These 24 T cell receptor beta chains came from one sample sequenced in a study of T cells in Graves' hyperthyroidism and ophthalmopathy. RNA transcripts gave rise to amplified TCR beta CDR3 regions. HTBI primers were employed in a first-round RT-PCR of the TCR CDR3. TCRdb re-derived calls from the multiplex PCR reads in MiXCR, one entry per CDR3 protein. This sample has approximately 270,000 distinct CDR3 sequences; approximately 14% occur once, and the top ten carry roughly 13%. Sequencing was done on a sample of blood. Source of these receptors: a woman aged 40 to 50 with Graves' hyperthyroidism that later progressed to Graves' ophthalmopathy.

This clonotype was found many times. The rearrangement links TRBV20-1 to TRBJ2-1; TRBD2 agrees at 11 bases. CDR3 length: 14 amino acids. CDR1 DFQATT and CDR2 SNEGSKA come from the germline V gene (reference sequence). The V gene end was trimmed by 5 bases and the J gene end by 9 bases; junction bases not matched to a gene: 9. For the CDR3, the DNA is TGCAGTGCTCCCAAACTAGCGGGAGTGGGTGAGCAGTTCTTC. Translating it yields CSAPKLAGVGEQFF.

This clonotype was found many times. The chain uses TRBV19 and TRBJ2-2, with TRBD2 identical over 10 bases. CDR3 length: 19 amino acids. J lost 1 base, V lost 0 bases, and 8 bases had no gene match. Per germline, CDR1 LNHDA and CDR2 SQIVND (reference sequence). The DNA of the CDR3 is TGTGCCAGTAGTATAGATCTAGCGGGAGTCGGAATGAACACCGGGGAGCTGTTTTTT. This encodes CASSIDLAGVGMNTGELFF.

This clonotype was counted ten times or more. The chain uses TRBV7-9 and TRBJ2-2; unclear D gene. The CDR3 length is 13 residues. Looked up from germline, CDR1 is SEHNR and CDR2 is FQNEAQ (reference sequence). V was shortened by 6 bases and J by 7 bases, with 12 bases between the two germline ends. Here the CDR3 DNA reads TGTGCCAGCAGTTTCGATCCTCACGGGGAGCTGTTTTTT. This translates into CASSFDPHGELFF.

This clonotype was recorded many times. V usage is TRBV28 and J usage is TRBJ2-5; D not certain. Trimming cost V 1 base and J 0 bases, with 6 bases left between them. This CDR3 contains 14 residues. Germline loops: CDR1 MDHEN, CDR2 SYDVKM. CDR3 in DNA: TGTGCCAGCAGTTTATTTCGGGACCAAGAGACCCAGTACTTC. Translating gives CASSLFRDQETQYF.

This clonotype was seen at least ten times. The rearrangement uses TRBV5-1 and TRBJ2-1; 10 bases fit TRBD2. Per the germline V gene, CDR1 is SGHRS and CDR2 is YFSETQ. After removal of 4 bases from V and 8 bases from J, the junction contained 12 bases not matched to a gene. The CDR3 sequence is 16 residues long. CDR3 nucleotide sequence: TGCGCCAGCAGCCCCGGAGGCCTAGCGGGAGATCATGAGCAGTTCTTC. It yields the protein CASSPGGLAGDHEQFF.

CDR3 in DNA: TGCAGTGGTCATTTTTCTGGGAAGGGCGACTATGGCTACACCTTC. Amino acid sequence: CSGHFSGKGDYGYTF. The chain employs TRBV20-1 and TRBJ1-2; D is unresolved. Between the trimmed V and J ends, which lost 7 bases and 3 bases, there was a span of 21 bases. Germline CDR1 DFQATT, CDR2 SNEGSKA (reference sequence). This CDR3 comprises 15 residues.

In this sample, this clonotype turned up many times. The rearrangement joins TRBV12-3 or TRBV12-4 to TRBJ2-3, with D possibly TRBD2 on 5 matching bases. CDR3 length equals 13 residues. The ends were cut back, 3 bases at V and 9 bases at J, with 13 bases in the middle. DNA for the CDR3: TGTGCCAGCAGTTTGGCGGAGGCATCGACGCAGTATTTT. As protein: CASSLAEASTQYF.

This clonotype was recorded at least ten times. CDR3 DNA: TGTGCCAGCAATGGGGGATGGGGGACTGAAGCTTTCTTT. It codes for CASNGGWGTEAFF. V and J are TRBV6-1 and TRBJ1-1; maybe TRBD1 (5 bases). CDR1 and CDR2 (germline): MNHNS, SASEGT. CDR3 length: 13 amino acids. The V end was cut by 7 bases, the J end by 5 bases, with 14 bases between.

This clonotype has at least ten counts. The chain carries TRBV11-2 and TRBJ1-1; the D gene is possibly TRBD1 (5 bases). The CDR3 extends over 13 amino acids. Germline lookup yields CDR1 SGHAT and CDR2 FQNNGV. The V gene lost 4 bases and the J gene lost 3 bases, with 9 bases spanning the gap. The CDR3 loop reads CASSSGADTEAFF. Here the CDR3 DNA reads TGTGCCAGCAGCTCCGGGGCGGACACTGAAGCTTTCTTT.

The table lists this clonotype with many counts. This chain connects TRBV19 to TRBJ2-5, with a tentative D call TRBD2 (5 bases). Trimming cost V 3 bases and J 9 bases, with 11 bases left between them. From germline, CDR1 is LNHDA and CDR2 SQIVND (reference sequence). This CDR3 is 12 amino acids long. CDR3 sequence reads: CASSMRERAQYF. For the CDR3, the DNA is TGTGCCAGTAGTATGAGGGAACGAGCCCAGTACTTC. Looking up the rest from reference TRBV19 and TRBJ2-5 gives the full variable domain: DGGITQSPKYLFRKEGQNVTLSCEQNLNHDAMYWYRQDPGQGLRLIYYSQIVNDFQKGDIAEGYSVSREKKESFPLTVTSAQKNPTAFYLCASSMRERAQYFGPGTRLLVL.

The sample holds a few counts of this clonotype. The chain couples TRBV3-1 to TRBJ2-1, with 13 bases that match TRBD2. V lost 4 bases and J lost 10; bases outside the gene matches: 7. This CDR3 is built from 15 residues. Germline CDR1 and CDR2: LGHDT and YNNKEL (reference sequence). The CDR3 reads CASSPGLAGVREQFF. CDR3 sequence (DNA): TGTGCCAGCAGCCCCGGACTAGCGGGAGTACGGGAGCAGTTCTTC.

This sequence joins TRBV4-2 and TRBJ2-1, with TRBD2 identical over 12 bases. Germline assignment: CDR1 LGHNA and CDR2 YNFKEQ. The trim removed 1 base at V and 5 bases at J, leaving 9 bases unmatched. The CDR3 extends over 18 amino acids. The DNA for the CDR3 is TGTGCCAGCAGCCAAGCGCCCCTGACTAGCGGGAGAGACAATGAGCAGTTCTTC. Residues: CASSQAPLTSGRDNEQFF.

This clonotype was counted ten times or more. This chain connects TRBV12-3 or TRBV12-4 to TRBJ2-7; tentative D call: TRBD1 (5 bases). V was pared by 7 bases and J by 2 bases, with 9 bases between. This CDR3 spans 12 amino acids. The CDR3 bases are TGTGCCAGCACGGACACAGCCTACGAGCAGTACTTC. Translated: CASTDTAYEQYF.

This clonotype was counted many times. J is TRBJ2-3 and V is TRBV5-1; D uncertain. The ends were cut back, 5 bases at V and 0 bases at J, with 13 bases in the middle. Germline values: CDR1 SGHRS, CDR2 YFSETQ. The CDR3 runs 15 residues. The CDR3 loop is CASSRAFPSTDTQYF. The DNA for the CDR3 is TGCGCCAGCAGTCGCGCCTTCCCTAGCACAGATACGCAGTATTTT.

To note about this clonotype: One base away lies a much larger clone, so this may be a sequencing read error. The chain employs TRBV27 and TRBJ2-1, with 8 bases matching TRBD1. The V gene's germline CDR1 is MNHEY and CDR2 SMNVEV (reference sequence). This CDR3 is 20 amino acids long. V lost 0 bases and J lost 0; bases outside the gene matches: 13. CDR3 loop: CASSLSRQGTRRSSYNEQFF. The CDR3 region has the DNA TGTGCCAGCAGTTTATCGAGACAGGGGACTCGGAGGTCCTCCTACAATGAGCAGTTCTTC.

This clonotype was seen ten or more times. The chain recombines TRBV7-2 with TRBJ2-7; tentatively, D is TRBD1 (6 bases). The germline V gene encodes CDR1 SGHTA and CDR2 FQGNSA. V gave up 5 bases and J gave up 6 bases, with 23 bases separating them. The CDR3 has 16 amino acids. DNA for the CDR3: TGTGCCAGCAGCCACCGAGCCCGTATGGGGGCCGGCGAGCAGTACTTC. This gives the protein CASSHRARMGAGEQYF.

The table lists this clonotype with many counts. In DNA form, the CDR3 reads TGCGCCAGCAGCGTCACAGCGGGAGATGCGACCGGGGAGCTGTTTTTT. Its translation is CASSVTAGDATGELFF. The chain has TRBV5-1 and TRBJ2-2; TRBD2 matches at 8 bases. Trimming cost V 4 bases and J 5 bases; bases outside gene matches: 10. The CDR3 sequence is 16 residues long. CDR1 is SGHRS and CDR2 is YFSETQ in the germline V gene.

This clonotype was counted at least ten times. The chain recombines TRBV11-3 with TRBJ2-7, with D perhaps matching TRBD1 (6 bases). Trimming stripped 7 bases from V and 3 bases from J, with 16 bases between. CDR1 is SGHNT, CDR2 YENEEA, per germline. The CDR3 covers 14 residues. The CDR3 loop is CASTYRVFRYEQYF. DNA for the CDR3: TGTGCCAGCACCTACAGGGTCTTCCGCTACGAGCAGTACTTC.

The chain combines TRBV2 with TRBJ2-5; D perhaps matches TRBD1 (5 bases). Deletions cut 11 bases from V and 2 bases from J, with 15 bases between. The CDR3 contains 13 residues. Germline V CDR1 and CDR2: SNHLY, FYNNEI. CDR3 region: CASRPGAQETQYF. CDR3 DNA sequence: TGTGCCTCCCGACCTGGGGCTCAAGAGACCCAGTACTTC. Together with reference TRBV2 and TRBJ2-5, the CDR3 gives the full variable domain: EPEVTQTPSHQVTQMGQEVILRCVPISNHLYFYWYRQILGQKVEFLVSFYNNEISEKSEIFDDQFSVERPDGSNFTLKIRSTKLEDSAMYFCASRPGAQETQYFGPGTRLLVL.

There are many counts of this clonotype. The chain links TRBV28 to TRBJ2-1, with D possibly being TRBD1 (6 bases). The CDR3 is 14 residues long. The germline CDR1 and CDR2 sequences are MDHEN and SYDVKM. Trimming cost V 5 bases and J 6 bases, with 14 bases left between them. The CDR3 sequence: CASSRRGRFNEQFF. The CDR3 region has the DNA TGTGCCAGCAGTCGCAGGGGCCGTTTCAATGAGCAGTTCTTC.

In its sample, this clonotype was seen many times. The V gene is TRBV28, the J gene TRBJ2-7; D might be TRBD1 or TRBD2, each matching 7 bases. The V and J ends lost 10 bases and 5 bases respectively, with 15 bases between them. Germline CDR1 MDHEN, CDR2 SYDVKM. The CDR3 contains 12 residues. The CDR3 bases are TGTGCCATAGGGAGGGGGCCTAACGAGCAGTACTTC. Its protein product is CAIGRGPNEQYF.

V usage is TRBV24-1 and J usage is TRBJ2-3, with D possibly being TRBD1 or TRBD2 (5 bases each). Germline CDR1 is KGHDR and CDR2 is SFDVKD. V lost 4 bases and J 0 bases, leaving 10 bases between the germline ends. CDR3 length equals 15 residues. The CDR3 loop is CATSEGPLSTDTQYF. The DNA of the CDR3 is TGTGCCACCAGTGAGGGACCGCTGAGCACAGATACGCAGTATTTT.

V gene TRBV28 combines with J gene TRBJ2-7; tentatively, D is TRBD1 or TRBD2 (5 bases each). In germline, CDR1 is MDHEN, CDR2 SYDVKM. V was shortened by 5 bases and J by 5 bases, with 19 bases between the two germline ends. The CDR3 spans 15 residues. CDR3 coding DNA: TGTGCCAGCAGTGCACCCGGGACCGAAGTAGACGAGCAGTACTTC. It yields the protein CASSAPGTEVDEQYF.

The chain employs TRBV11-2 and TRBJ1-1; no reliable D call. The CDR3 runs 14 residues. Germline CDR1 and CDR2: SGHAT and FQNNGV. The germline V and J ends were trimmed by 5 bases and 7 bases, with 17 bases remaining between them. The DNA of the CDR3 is TGTGCCAGCAGCCCCCGATTCGAGTCCCTTGAAGCTTTCTTT. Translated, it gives CASSPRFESLEAFF.